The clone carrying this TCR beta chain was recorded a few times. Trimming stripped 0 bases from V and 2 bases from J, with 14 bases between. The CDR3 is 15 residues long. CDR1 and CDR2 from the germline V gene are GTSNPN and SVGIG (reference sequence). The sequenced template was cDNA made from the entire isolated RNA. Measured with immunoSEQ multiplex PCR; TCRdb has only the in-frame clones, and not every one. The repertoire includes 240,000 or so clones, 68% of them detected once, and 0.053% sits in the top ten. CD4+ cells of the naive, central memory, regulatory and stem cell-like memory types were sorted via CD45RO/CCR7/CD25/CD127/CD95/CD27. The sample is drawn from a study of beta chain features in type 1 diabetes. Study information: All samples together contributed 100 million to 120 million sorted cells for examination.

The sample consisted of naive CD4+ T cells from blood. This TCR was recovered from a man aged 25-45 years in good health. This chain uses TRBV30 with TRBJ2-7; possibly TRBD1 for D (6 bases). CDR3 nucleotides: TGTGCCTGGAGTGTCCGGACAGTGGGCCCCTACGAGCAGTACTTC. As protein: CAWSVRTVGPYEQYF.